This T cell receptor beta chain was recovered during a study of identical twins. The cDNA had a unique molecular identifier and a template-switch universal primer site. TCRdb used MiXCR to reprocess the 5' RACE reads, holding one entry per CDR3 protein. The repertoire holds roughly 710,000 distinct CDR3 sequences, 5.5% to 7.5% seen once, with around 1.7% in the top ten. Points from the study as a whole: Conclusions were drawn cross-sectionally by statistical analysis, without following the same donors. Insertions ran lower in abundant cord blood beta clonotypes, though not in memory repertoires. Because invariant MAIT and iNKT cells could be present, zero-insertion analyses could be partly confounded.

With 3 bases removed from V and 6 bases from J, the gap between germline ends came to 11 bases. The CDR3 covers 13 residues. This clonotype was counted at least ten times. Its specificity is not known. The sample taken for sequencing was naive T cells sorted from blood. The V and J genes are TRBV12-3 or TRBV12-4 and TRBJ1-1; D might be TRBD1 (5 bases). This receptor was taken from a man aged 18 to 35 in good health. The CDR3 DNA is TGTGCCAGCAGTTTTCGGGGGGTCCCTGAAGCTTTCTTT. It encodes CASSFRGVPEAFF.